The 29 T cell receptor beta chains given below trace back to one sample, sequenced in a study of a mutant IDH1 vaccine in newly diagnosed glioma. Their specific antigens are unknown. Time point noted: week 11, during vaccination. In the vaccine, a single dose held 300 ug of the mutant IDH1 20-mer peptide, along with topical imiquimod. TCRdb's table, derived via immunoSEQ multiplex PCR, lists solely in-frame clones and lacks some. The table has 100,000 to 120,000 clones, about nine tenths seen once. This specimen was PBMCs, taken from a glioma patient whose treatment included an IDH1 peptide vaccine. These receptors all come from a woman in her fifties or sixties with glioma.

The chain is built from TRBV30 and TRBJ1-1, with D possibly matching TRBD1 (5 bases). Per germline, CDR1 GTSNPN and CDR2 SVGIG (reference sequence). The CDR3 covers 12 residues. V lost 3 bases and J 10 bases, leaving 15 bases between the germline ends. Written as DNA, the CDR3 is TGTGCCTGGAGCCCGGGACTGAAGGGAGCTTTCTTT. Amino acids: CAWSPGLKGAFF.

The chain recombines TRBV9 with TRBJ2-1; D is unresolved. The germline V gene has CDR1 SGDLS and CDR2 YYNGEE. This CDR3 has 15 residues. With 0 bases removed from V and 2 bases from J, the gap between germline ends came to 9 bases. DNA of the CDR3: TGTGCCAGCAGCGTAGAACCTGGGGCCTACAATGAGCAGTTCTTC. Its translation is CASSVEPGAYNEQFF.

The chain joins TRBV7-2 to TRBJ1-5, with 7 positions matching TRBD1. V dropped 5 bases and J dropped 5; count of bases not matched to a gene: 3. CDR1 is SGHTA and CDR2 is FQGNSA in the germline V gene. This CDR3 contains 13 residues. CDR3 DNA sequence: TGTGCCAGCAGCACCCAGGGGGATCAGCCCCAGCATTTT. Translated, it gives CASSTQGDQPQHF.

This clone was seen once. The J gene is TRBJ1-4, the V gene TRBV28; weak D call: TRBD1 (6 bases). V was shortened by 2 bases and J by 0 bases, with 10 bases between the two germline ends. Germline V gives CDR1 MDHEN, CDR2 SYDVKM. CDR3 length equals 16 residues. In DNA form, the CDR3 reads TGTGCCAGCAGTTTACGGGGGGCAGCAACTAATGAAAAACTGTTTTTT. Amino acids: CASSLRGAATNEKLFF.

The chain is built from TRBV10-3 and TRBJ1-3; 7 nucleotides agree with TRBD1. Germline assignment: CDR1 ENHRY and CDR2 SYGVKD. The V segment lost 3 bases and the J segment 0 bases; nucleotides outside the gene matches: 5. The CDR3 contains 16 residues. DNA for the CDR3: TGTGCCATCAGTGAATCTCCAGGGGGCTCTGGAAACACCATATATTTT. Translated: CAISESPGGSGNTIYF.

The chain uses TRBV11-2 and TRBJ2-3, with D perhaps being TRBD1 or TRBD2 (5 bases each). This CDR3 comprises 14 residues. Germline lookup yields CDR1 SGHAT and CDR2 FQNNGV. The V and J ends lost 4 bases and 2 bases respectively, with 10 bases between them. CDR3 nucleotides: TGTGCCAGCAGCTACGGGACGGACACAGATACGCAGTATTTT. Translation: CASSYGTDTDTQYF.

The chain recombines TRBV18 with TRBJ1-5, with D perhaps matching TRBD1 (6 bases). V lost 6 bases to trimming and J lost 4 bases, with 13 bases between them. Germline V CDR1 and CDR2: KGHSH, LQKENI. CDR3 size: 14 residues. In nucleotides, the CDR3 is TGTGCCAGCTCGGGGGACATCGGTAATCAGCCCCAGCATTTT. Its translation: CASSGDIGNQPQHF.

The genes are TRBV14 and TRBJ2-1, with 13 nucleotides matching TRBD2. The V segment lost 6 bases and the J segment 13 bases; nucleotides outside the gene matches: 15. From germline, CDR1 is SGHDN and CDR2 FVKESK. The CDR3 runs 16 residues. DNA of the CDR3: TGTGCCAGCAGTCGGAGACTAGCGGGAGGCCCAAATCGACAGTTCTTC. It is translated as CASSRRLAGGPNRQFF. The full variable domain, rest sourced from reference TRBV14 and TRBJ2-1, is EAGVTQFPSHSVIEKGQTVTLRCDPISGHDNLYWYRRVMGKEIKFLLHFVKESKQDESGMPNNRFLAERTGGTYSTLKVQPAELEDSGVYFCASSRRLAGGPNRQFFGPGTRLTVL.

The table lists this clone with a count of one. V usage is TRBV27 and J usage is TRBJ1-2; D ambiguous. The V gene lost 0 bases and the J gene lost 5 bases, with 10 bases spanning the gap. Germline CDR1 is MNHEY and CDR2 is SMNVEV (reference sequence). The CDR3 extends over 14 amino acids. CDR3 sequence (DNA): TGTGCCAGCAGTTTATCGGGTTTTTTTTATGGCTACACCTTC. Amino acids: CASSLSGFFYGYTF.

The DNA for the CDR3 is TGTGCCAGCAATAACAGGGGGCGCCGCAATCAGCCCCAGCATTTT. This translates into CASNNRGRRNQPQHF. The chain uses TRBV28 and TRBJ1-5; 9 nucleotides agree with TRBD1. The germline CDR1 and CDR2 sequences are MDHEN and SYDVKM. The CDR3 loop spans 15 amino acids. J was trimmed by 2 bases and V by 7 bases; bases with no gene match: 6. Drawing the rest from reference TRBV28 and TRBJ1-5, the complete variable domain is DVKVTQSSRYLVKRTGEKVFLECVQDMDHENMFWYRQDPGLGLRLIYFSYDVKMKEKGDIPEGYSVSREKKERFSLILESASTNQTSMYLCASNNRGRRNQPQHFGDGTRLSIL.

The J gene is TRBJ2-7, the V gene TRBV5-1, with D perhaps TRBD1 (7 bases). This CDR3 spans 15 amino acids. Germline V lookup: CDR1 SGHRS, CDR2 YFSETQ. V lost 4 bases, J lost 4 bases, and 18 bases lay in between. CDR3 region: CASSATTQGRYEQYF. The CDR3 bases are TGCGCCAGCAGCGCAACTACACAGGGGAGGTACGAGCAGTACTTC.

There are a few counts of this clone. V gene TRBV10-3 combines with J gene TRBJ2-5; tentative D call: TRBD2 (6 bases). Germline-derived CDR1 and CDR2 are ENHRY and SYGVKD. The CDR3 runs 14 residues. V lost 7 bases and J lost 5, with 17 bases in between. The CDR3 DNA reads as TGTGCCATCAAGGAACCCGGAGGGAGGGAGACCCAGTACTTC. It codes for CAIKEPGGRETQYF.

The J gene is TRBJ1-2, the V gene TRBV5-4, with 10 bases aligning to TRBD1. V lost 4 bases, J lost 6 bases, and 12 bases stayed unmatched. There are 16 residues in the CDR3. Looked up from germline, CDR1 is SGHNT and CDR2 is YYREEE (reference sequence). The CDR3 region has the DNA TGTGCCAGCAGCCCGTCGGGGACAGGGGTAGCGGATGGCTACACCTTC. This codes for CASSPSGTGVADGYTF. Looking up the rest from reference TRBV5-4 and TRBJ1-2 gives the full variable domain: ETGVTQSPTHLIKTRGQQVTLRCSSQSGHNTVSWYQQALGQGPQFIFQYYREEENGRGNFPPRFSGLQFPNYSSELNVNALELDDSALYLCASSPSGTGVADGYTFGSGTRLTVV.

As for this clone: Other DNA variants within this sample encode the same CDR3. The chain links TRBV10-3 to TRBJ1-5; no firm D call. Germline-derived CDR1 and CDR2 are ENHRY and SYGVKD. The CDR3 is 12 amino acids. V lost 3 bases to trimming and J lost 1 base, with 1 base between them. CDR3 DNA: TGTGCCATCAGTGACAGCAATCAGCCCCAGCATTTT. This gives the protein CAISDSNQPQHF.

Written as DNA, the CDR3 is TGTGCCAGCAGTTTACCCGGGGCTTACTACAATGAGCAGTTCTTC. This encodes CASSLPGAYYNEQFF. The chain couples TRBV28 to TRBJ2-1; possibly TRBD1 or TRBD2 for D (5 bases each). Germline CDR1 reads MDHEN; CDR2 reads SYDVKM. V was pared by 2 bases and J by 3 bases, with 11 bases between. The CDR3 contains 15 residues.

The chain joins TRBV15 to TRBJ2-1, with 8 bases aligning to TRBD2. This CDR3 is built from 17 residues. J was trimmed by 7 bases and V by 0 bases; bases with no gene match: 11. The germline V gene encodes CDR1 LNHNV and CDR2 YYDKDF (reference sequence). CDR3 sequence: CATSRDLSSGSGNEQFF. The CDR3 coding sequence is TGTGCCACCAGCAGAGATTTATCGAGCGGGAGTGGGAATGAGCAGTTCTTC.

The chain employs TRBV6-1 and TRBJ1-2; the D gene is possibly TRBD1 (6 bases). V gave up 6 bases and J gave up 2 bases, with 10 bases separating them. Germline CDR1 MNHNS, CDR2 SASEGT. CDR3 length: 13 residues. CDR3 sequence: CASSYDRNYGYTF. The CDR3 bases are TGTGCCAGCAGCTACGACAGGAACTATGGCTACACCTTC.

The CDR3 protein is CASSRRGSGTRGYNEQFF. The CDR3 region has the DNA TGCGCCAGCTCCAGGAGGGGTAGCGGGACCCGGGGGTACAATGAGCAGTTCTTC. V gene TRBV5-1 combines with J gene TRBJ2-1; 8 positions match TRBD2. J gave up 4 bases and V 7 bases, and 19 bases lay outside the gene matches. This CDR3 has 18 amino acids. Per germline, CDR1 SGHRS and CDR2 YFSETQ.

The chain uses TRBV2 and TRBJ2-1; weak D call: TRBD1 (6 bases). This CDR3 region has 16 residues. The V end was cut by 9 bases, the J end by 2 bases, with 20 bases between. Germline CDR1 is SNHLY and CDR2 is FYNNEI. The CDR3 loop reads CARPRFEGDPYNEQFF. For the CDR3, the DNA is TGTGCCAGACCCCGATTTGAGGGGGATCCCTACAATGAGCAGTTCTTC.

The gene calls are TRBV2 and TRBJ2-3; 7 bases fit TRBD2. Germline V gene data show CDR1 as SNHLY and CDR2 as FYNNEI. The CDR3 runs to 16 residues. With 5 bases clipped from V and 0 bases from J, the junction kept 8 bases outside the gene matches. The CDR3 sequence: CASSLLAGSSTDTQYF. In DNA form, the CDR3 reads TGTGCCAGCAGTCTTTTAGCGGGCTCTAGCACAGATACGCAGTATTTT.

The chain links TRBV11-3 to TRBJ1-1; D gene uncertain. In germline, CDR1 is SGHNT, CDR2 YENEEA. The CDR3 sequence is 13 residues long. Trimming took 0 bases from V and 7 from J, leaving 9 bases between them. CDR3 sequence (DNA): TGTGCCAGCAGCTTAGACCACACCGGTGAAGCTTTCTTT. Amino acid sequence: CASSLDHTGEAFF.

The chain has TRBV6-5 and TRBJ1-6; TRBD1 aligns across 10 bases. Germline trimming cut 6 bases from V and 8 bases from J; bases unmatched to any gene: 4. The CDR3 runs 14 residues. The germline V gene encodes CDR1 MNHEY and CDR2 SVGAGI. As DNA, the CDR3 is TGTGCCAGCAGCCGGGACAGGGGTCATTCACCCCTCCACTTT. It is translated as CASSRDRGHSPLHF.

The gene calls are TRBV29-1 and TRBJ1-6; TRBD1 might be the D (6 bases). V was trimmed by 5 bases and J by 7 bases, leaving 12 bases between them. The germline V gene has CDR1 SQVTM and CDR2 ANQGSEA. The CDR3 is made up of 13 amino acids. CDR3 sequence reads: CSVRTDFNSPLHF. The CDR3 nucleotides read TGCAGCGTTAGGACAGATTTCAATTCACCCCTCCACTTT.

The chain carries TRBV11-3 and TRBJ2-5, with 7 bases matching TRBD1. The germline gives CDR1 SGHNT, CDR2 YENEEA. J lost 7 bases, V lost 2 bases, and 7 bases had no gene match. This CDR3 spans 14 amino acids. The CDR3 sequence is CASSLPGQAATQYF. In DNA form, the CDR3 reads TGTGCCAGCAGCTTACCTGGACAGGCAGCGACCCAGTACTTC.

This sequence joins TRBV27 and TRBJ1-5; 8 bases map to TRBD1. The V and J ends lost 6 bases and 1 base, in that order; junction bases with no gene match: 5. The CDR3 covers 15 residues. The germline gives CDR1 MNHEY, CDR2 SMNVEV (reference sequence). The CDR3 region has the DNA TGTGCCAGCAGGGGAAACAGGGGGAGCAATCAGCCCCAGCATTTT. This sequence encodes CASRGNRGSNQPQHF.

The rearrangement links TRBV5-5 to TRBJ1-4; TRBD1 aligns across 7 bases. This CDR3 is 15 amino acids long. J was trimmed by 7 bases and V by 0 bases; bases with no gene match: 6. CDR1 and CDR2 (germline): SGHKS, YYEKEE (reference sequence). The CDR3 region has the DNA TGTGCCAGCAGCTTGGTGGAGGACAGGCCTGAAAAACTGTTTTTT. It encodes CASSLVEDRPEKLFF. Full variable domain (rest looked up from reference TRBV5-5 and TRBJ1-4): DAGVTQSPTHLIKTRGQQVTLRCSPISGHKSVSWYQQVLGQGPQFIFQYYEKEERGRGNFPDRFSARQFPNYSSELNVNALLLGDSALYLCASSLVEDRPEKLFFGSGTQLSVL.

This rearrangement joins TRBV27 to TRBJ1-4; unclear D gene. This CDR3 has 14 residues. Per germline, CDR1 MNHEY and CDR2 SMNVEV (reference sequence). Trimming shortened V by 4 bases and J by 5 bases, and 11 bases separated the two germline ends. This CDR3 is CASSYLGLNEKLFF. For the CDR3, the DNA is TGTGCCAGCAGTTACCTCGGGCTCAATGAAAAACTGTTTTTT.

The CDR3 DNA follows: TGTGCCAGCAGCGTAGATCCCTGGGGCGGGAGCTACAATGAGCAGTTCTTC. This gives the protein CASSVDPWGGSYNEQFF. The chain has TRBV9 and TRBJ2-1; 7 bases align to TRBD2. This CDR3 has 17 residues. Germline lookup yields CDR1 SGDLS and CDR2 YYNGEE. The V and J ends lost 0 bases and 3 bases, in that order; junction bases with no gene match: 9.

The chain has TRBV9 and TRBJ2-7, with a tentative D call TRBD1 (6 bases). Trimming took off 4 bases at V and 0 bases at J, with 11 bases between the two ends. Germline loops: CDR1 SGDLS, CDR2 YYNGEE. CDR3 length: 14 amino acids. The CDR3 here is CASSHRDNSYEQYF. The CDR3 nucleotides are TGTGCCAGCAGCCACCGGGACAACTCCTACGAGCAGTACTTC.